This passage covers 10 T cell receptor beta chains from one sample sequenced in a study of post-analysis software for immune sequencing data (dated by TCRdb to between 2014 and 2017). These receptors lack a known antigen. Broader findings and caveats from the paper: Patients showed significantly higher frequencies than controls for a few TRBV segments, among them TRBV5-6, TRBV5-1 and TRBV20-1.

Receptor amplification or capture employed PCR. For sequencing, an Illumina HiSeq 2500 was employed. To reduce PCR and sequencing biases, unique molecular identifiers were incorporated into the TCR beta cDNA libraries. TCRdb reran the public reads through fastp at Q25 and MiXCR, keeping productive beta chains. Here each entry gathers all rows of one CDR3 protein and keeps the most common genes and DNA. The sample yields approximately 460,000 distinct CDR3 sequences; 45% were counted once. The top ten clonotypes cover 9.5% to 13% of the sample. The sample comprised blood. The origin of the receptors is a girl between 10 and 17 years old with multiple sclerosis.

CDR3 DNA sequence: TGCAGTGCTAGAATGGGGACGGCGAACTATGGCTACACCTTC. Translated, it gives CSARMGTANYGYTF. The chain recombines TRBV20-1 with TRBJ1-2; possible D gene TRBD1, 5 bases. CDR1 DFQATT and CDR2 SNEGSKA come from the germline V gene (reference sequence). V lost 2 bases and J lost 2, with 12 bases in between. This CDR3 has 14 residues.

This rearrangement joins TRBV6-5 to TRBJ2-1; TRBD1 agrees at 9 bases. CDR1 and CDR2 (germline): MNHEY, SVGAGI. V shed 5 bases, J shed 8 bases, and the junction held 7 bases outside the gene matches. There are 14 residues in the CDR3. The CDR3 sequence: CASSHQDRGYEQFF. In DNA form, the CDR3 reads TGTGCCAGCAGTCACCAGGACAGGGGTTATGAGCAGTTCTTC.

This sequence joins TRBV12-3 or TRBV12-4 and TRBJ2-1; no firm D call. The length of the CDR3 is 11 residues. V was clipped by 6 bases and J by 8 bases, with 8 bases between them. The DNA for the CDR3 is TGTGCCAGCAGCGAAAGCTATGAGCAGTTCTTC. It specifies CASSESYEQFF.

For the CDR3, the DNA is TGCGCCAGCAGCCAAGAGTCGTCGGACAGGGGGCTATCTAACACCATATATTTT. The encoded protein is CASSQESSDRGLSNTIYF. The V gene is TRBV4-1, the J gene TRBJ1-3, with 11 bases aligning to TRBD1. The CDR3 has 18 residues. From germline, CDR1 is MGHRA and CDR2 YSYEKL. Germline trimming cut 0 bases from V and 7 bases from J; bases unmatched to any gene: 11.

CDR3 in DNA: TGTGCCAGGGAAAAGGTAGATACGCAGTATTTT. This codes for CAREKVDTQYF. V usage is TRBV2 and J usage is TRBJ2-3; D is undetermined. The CDR3 consists of 11 residues. Germline V CDR1 and CDR2: SNHLY, FYNNEI. The ends were cut back, 9 bases at V and 5 bases at J, with 9 bases in the middle.

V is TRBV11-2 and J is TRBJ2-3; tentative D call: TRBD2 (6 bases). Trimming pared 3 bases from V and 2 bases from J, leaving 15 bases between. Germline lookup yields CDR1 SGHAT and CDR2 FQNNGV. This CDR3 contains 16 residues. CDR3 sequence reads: CASSFRGREDTDTQYF. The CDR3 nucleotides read TGTGCCAGCAGCTTCAGAGGGCGGGAAGACACAGATACGCAGTATTTT.

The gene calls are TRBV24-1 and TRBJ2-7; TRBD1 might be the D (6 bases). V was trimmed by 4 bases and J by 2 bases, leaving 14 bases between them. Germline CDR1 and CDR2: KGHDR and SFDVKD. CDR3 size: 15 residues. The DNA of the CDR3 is TGTGCCACCAGTGACCCCCGGGACACAACCTACGAGCAGTACTTC. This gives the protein CATSDPRDTTYEQYF.

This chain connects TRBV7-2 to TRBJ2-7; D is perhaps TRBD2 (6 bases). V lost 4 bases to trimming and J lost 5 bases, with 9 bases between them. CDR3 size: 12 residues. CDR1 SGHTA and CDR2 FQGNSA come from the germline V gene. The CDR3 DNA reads TGTGCCAGCAGCTCGGGACTTGACGAGCAGTACTTC. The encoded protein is CASSSGLDEQYF.

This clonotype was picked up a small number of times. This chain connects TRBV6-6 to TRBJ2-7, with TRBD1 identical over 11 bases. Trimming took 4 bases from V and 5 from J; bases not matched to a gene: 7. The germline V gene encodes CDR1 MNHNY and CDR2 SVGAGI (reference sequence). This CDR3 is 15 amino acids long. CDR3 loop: CASSSPGQGVNEQYF. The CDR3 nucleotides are TGTGCCAGCAGTTCACCGGGACAGGGGGTCAACGAGCAGTACTTC.

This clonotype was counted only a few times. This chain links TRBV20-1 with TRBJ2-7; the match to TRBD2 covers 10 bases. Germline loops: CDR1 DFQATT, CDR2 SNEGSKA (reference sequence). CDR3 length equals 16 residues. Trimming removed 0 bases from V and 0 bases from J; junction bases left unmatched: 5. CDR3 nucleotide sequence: TGCAGTGCTAGAGATTTCAGACTAGCGGGCTCCTACGAGCAGTACTTC. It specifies CSARDFRLAGSYEQYF.